This TCR beta chain was sequenced in a study of glioma-infiltrating T cells after dendritic cell vaccination. The time point was: after dendritic cell vaccination, including at tumor progression/relapse. Clones were read by immunoSEQ multiplex PCR, and TCRdb kept only the in-frame ones, dropping some. The profile shows more than 45,000 clones, approximately 83% of them singletons. The CDR3 extends over 15 amino acids. V was pared by 0 bases and J by 4 bases, with 5 bases of the junction left unmatched. CDR1 and CDR2 from the germline V gene are MNHEY and SMNVEV (reference sequence). This sequence joins TRBV27 and TRBJ2-5; 7 nucleotides match TRBD2. The origin of this receptor is a human donor with glioblastoma. The specimen comprised blood, sampled after dendritic cell vaccination. The CDR3 DNA reads TGTGCCAGCAGTTTATCGCAGGGAGGGTCAGAGACCCAGTACTTC. This encodes CASSLSQGGSETQYF.